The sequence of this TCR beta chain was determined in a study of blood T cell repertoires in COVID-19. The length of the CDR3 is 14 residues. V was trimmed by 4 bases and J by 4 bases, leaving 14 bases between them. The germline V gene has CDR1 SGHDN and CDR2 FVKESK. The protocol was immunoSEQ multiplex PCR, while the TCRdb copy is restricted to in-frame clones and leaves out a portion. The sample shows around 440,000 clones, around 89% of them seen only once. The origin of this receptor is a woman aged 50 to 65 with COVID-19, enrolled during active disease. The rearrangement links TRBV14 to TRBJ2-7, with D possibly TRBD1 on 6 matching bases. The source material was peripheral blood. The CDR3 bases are TGTGCCAGCAGCCGGCCCGGGACAAGATACGAGCAGTACTTC. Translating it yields CASSRPGTRYEQYF. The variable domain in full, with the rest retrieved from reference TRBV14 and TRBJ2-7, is EAGVTQFPSHSVIEKGQTVTLRCDPISGHDNLYWYRRVMGKEIKFLLHFVKESKQDESGMPNNRFLAERTGGTYSTLKVQPAELEDSGVYFCASSRPGTRYEQYFGPGTRLTVT.